The T cell receptor beta chain under discussion was sequenced for a study of radiotherapy plus CTLA-4 blockade in lung cancer. Across the study: Roughly 17% of enrolled patients responded objectively, and around 30% had disease control.

Here immunoSEQ multiplex PCR was the method, and the copy in TCRdb shows in-frame clones only, minus some. The sample contains about 85,000 clones, about 86% of which appear only once. Focal radiation with ipilimumab CTLA-4 blockade was given to patients with chemo-refractory metastatic non-small-cell lung cancer. V was trimmed by 5 bases and J by 4 bases, leaving 15 bases between them. The germline V gene encodes CDR1 MNHNS and CDR2 SASEGT. The CDR3 has 14 amino acids. This chain joins TRBV6-1 and TRBJ2-7; tentative D call: TRBD1 (6 bases). The sample here was peripheral blood, taken from a patient treated with radiotherapy plus ipilimumab. The TCR sequence derives from a human donor with non-small cell lung cancer who had a partial response to radiotherapy plus ipilimumab. CDR3 DNA sequence: TGTGCCAGCAGTTATCGGGACACCTTGTACGAGCAGTACGTC. Its translation is CASSYRDTLYEQYV.